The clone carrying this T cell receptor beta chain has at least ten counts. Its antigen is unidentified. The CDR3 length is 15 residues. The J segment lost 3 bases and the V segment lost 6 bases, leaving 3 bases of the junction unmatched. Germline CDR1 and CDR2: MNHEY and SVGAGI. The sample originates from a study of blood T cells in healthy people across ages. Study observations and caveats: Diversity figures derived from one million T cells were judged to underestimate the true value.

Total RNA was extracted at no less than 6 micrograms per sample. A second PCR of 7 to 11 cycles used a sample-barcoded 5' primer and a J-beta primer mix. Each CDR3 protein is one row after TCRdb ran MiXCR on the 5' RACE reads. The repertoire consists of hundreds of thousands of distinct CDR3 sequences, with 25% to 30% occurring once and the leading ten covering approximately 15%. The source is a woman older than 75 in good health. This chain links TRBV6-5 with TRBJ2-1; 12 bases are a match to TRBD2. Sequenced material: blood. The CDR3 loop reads CASSRTSGDYNEQFF. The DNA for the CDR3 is TGTGCCAGCAGCCGGACTAGCGGGGACTACAATGAGCAGTTCTTC.